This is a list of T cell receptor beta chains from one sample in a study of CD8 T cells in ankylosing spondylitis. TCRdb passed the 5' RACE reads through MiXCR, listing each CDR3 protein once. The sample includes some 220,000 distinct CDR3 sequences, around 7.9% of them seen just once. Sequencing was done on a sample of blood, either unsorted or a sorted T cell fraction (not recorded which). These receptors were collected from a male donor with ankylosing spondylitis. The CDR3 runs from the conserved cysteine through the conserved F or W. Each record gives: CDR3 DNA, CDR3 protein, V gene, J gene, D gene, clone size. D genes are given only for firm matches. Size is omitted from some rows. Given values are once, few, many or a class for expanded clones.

TGTGCCATCAGTGAGAGGGTGGGCTCCTACAATGAGCAGTTCTTC	CAISERVGSYNEQFF	TRBV10-3	TRBJ2-1	.	many
TGTGCCAGCAGCCCACCGAGGTACAATGAGCAGTTCTTC	CASSPPRYNEQFF	TRBV7-9	TRBJ2-1	.	.
TGTGCCTCTACCGAAACACGAAAAAACATTCAGTACTTC	CASTETRKNIQYF	TRBV30	TRBJ2-4	.	.
TGTGCCAGCAAAACCCCGAGGGGGGTAAGCGAGCAGTACTTC	CASKTPRGVSEQYF	TRBV28	TRBJ2-7	.	.
TGTGCCAGCAACTTACTAGCTGCCCCGGGCGAGCAGTACTTC	CASNLLAAPGEQYF	TRBV27	TRBJ2-7	.	.
TGTGCCAGCAGCTTTTCCAGGATCTCTGGGGCCAACGTCCTGACTTTC	CASSFSRISGANVLTF	TRBV13	TRBJ2-6	.	.
TGTGCCAGCAGAATTAGCGGGAGGGCCTACGAGCAGTACTTC	CASRISGRAYEQYF	TRBV6-1	TRBJ2-7	TRBD2	.
TGTGCCACCAGTGGGACTTACAATGAGCAGTTCTTC	CATSGTYNEQFF	TRBV24-1	TRBJ2-1	.	many
TGCAGCGTCGGGGGCTTCTCTGGAAACACCATATATTTT	CSVGGFSGNTIYF	TRBV29-1	TRBJ1-3	.	.
TGTGCCAGCAGTCTTCGAAAGAGGGTCGATGAGCAGTTCTTC	CASSLRKRVDEQFF	TRBV28	TRBJ2-1	.	few